The entry that follows covers one T cell receptor beta chain sequence. Its antigen is not known. The data were obtained in a study of T cell clonotyping in hematopoietic cell transplantation. Study observations and caveats: After transplant, recipient diversity fell while pathologically expanded clonotypes grew through day 180.

Per germline, CDR1 GTSNPN and CDR2 SVGIG (reference sequence). The CDR3 covers 12 residues. Trimming shortened V by 3 bases and J by 10 bases, and 15 bases separated the two germline ends. The repertoire was sequenced with immunoSEQ multiplex PCR; TCRdb's copy has only in-frame clones and lacks some. Of around 6,000 clones in the sample, about 34% are singletons; the top ten hold over 15%. The rearrangement joins TRBV30 to TRBJ1-1, with D possibly TRBD1 on 5 matching bases. The specimen comprised peripheral blood mononuclear cells, sampled 30 days after allogeneic stem cell transplant. The TCR originated in a female patient in her forties or fifties who had an allogeneic stem cell transplant from an unrelated donor, so the T cells may come from the graft donor. Some clones in this sample may be carry-over from other donors' samples. The CDR3: CAWRGRIARAFF. For the CDR3, the DNA is TGTGCCTGGAGGGGACGGATAGCGCGAGCTTTCTTT. Together with reference TRBV30 and TRBJ1-1, the CDR3 gives the full variable domain: SQTIHQWPATLVQPVGSPLSLECTVEGTSNPNLYWYRQAAGRGLQLLFYSVGIGQISSEVPQNLSASRPQDRQFILSSKKLLLSDSGFYLCAWRGRIARAFFGQGTRLTVV.